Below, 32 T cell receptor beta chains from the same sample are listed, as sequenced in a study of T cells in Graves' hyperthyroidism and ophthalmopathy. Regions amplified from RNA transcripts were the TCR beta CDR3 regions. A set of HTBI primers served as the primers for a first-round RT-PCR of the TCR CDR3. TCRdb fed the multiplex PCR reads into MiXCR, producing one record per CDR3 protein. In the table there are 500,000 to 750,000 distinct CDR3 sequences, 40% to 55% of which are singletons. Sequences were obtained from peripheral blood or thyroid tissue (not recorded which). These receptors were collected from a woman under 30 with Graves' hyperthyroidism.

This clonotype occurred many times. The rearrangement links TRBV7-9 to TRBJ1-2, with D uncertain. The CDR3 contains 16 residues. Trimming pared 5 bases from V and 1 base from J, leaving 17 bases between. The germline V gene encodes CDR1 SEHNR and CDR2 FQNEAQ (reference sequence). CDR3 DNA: TGTGCCAGCAGCCGTAGGATCGGCTATCTTAACTATGGCTACACCTTC. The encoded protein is CASSRRIGYLNYGYTF. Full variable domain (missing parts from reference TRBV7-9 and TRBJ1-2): DTGVSQNPRHKITKRGQNVTFRCDPISEHNRLYWYRQTLGQGPEFLTYFQNEAQLEKSRLLSDRFSAERPKGSFSTLEIQRTEQGDSAMYLCASSRRIGYLNYGYTFGSGTRLTVV.

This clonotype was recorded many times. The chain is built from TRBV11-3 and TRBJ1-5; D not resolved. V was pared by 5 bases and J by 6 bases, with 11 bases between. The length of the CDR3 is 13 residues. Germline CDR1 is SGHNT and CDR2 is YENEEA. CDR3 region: CASSPGLRQPQHF. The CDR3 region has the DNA TGTGCCAGCAGCCCTGGTCTCCGTCAGCCCCAGCATTTT.

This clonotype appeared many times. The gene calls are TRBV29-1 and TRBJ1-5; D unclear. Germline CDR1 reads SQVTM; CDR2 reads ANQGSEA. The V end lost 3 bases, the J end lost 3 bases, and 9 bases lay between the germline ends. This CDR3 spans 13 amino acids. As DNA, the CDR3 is TGCAGCGTTGATGATGGGAACAATCAGCCCCAGCATTTT. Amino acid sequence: CSVDDGNNQPQHF.

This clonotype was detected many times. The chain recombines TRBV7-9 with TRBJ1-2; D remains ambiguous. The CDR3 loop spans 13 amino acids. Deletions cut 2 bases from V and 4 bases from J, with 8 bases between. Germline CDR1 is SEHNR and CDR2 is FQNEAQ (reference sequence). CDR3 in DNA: TGTGCCAGCAGCTTAAGTCCGCTCTATGGCTACACCTTC. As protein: CASSLSPLYGYTF.

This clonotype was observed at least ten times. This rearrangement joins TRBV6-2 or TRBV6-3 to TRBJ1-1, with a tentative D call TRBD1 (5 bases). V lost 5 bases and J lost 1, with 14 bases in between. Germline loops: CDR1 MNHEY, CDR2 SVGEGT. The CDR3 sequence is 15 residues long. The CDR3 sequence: CASSRDQGANTEAFF. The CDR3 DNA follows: TGTGCCAGCAGTCGAGACCAGGGCGCGAACACTGAAGCTTTCTTT.

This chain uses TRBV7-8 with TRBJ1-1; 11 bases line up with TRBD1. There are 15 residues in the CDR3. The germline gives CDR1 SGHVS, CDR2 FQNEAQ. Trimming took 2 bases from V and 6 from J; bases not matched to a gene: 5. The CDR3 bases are TGTGCCAGCAGCTTACGGGACAGGGGGATCTCTGAAGCTTTCTTT. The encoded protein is CASSLRDRGISEAFF.

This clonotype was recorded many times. The CDR3 loop reads CASIPGQGSYEQYF. CDR3 bases: TGTGCCAGTATCCCGGGACAGGGGTCCTACGAGCAGTACTTC. The chain combines TRBV19 with TRBJ2-7, with 10 bases identical to TRBD1. V shed 7 bases and J 1 base; nucleotides not matched to a gene: 4. CDR3 length: 14 amino acids. Germline CDR1 and CDR2: LNHDA and SQIVND (reference sequence).

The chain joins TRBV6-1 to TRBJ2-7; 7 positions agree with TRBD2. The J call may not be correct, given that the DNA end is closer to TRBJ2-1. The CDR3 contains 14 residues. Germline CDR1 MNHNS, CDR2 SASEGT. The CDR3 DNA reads TGTGCCAGCGGTCCGGGGGGAGCCTACAATGAGCAGTTCTTC. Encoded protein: CASGPGGAYNEQFF.

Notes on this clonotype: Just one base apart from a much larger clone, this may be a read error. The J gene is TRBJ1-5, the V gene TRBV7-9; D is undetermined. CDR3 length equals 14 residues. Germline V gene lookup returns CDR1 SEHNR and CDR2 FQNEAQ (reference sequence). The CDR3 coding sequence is TGTGGCAGTCACCCCCAGGCTAGCAATCAGCCCCAGCATTTT. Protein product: CGSHPQASNQPQHF.

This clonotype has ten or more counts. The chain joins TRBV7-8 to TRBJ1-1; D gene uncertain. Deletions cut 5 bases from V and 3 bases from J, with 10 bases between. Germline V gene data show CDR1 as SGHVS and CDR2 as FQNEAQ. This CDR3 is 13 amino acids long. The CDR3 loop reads CASSPDLYTEAFF. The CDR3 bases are TGTGCCAGCAGCCCTGACCTCTACACTGAAGCTTTCTTT.

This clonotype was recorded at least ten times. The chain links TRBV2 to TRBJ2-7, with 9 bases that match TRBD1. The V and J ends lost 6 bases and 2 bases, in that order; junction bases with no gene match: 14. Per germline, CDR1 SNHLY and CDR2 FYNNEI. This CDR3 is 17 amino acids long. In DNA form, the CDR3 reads TGTGCCAGCAGGAAGGGACAGGGAAGTTTGTGGACCTACGAGCAGTACTTC. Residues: CASRKGQGSLWTYEQYF.

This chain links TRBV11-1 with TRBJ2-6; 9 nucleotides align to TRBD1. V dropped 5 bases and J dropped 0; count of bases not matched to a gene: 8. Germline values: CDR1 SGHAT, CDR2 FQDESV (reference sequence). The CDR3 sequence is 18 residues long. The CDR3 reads CASSHTDRGNSGANVLTF. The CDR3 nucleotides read TGTGCCAGCAGCCACACGGACAGGGGCAACTCTGGGGCCAACGTCCTGACTTTC.

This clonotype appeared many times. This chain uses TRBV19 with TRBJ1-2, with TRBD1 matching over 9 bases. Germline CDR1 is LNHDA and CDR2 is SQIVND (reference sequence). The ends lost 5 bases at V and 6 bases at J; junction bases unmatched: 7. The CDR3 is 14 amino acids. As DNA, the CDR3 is TGTGCCAGTAGTGAACTGGACAGGGGTGATGGCTACACCTTC. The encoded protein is CASSELDRGDGYTF.

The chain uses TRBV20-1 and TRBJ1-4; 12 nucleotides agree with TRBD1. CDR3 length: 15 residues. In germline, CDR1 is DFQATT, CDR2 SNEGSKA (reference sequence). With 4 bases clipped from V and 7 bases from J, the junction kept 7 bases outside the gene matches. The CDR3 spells CSATGQGARGEKLFF. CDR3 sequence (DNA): TGCAGTGCTACGGGACAGGGGGCTCGTGGTGAAAAACTGTTTTTT.

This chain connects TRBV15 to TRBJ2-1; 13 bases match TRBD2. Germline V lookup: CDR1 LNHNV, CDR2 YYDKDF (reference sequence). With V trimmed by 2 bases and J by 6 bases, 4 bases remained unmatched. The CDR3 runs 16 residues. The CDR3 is CATSRPGLAGRNEQFF. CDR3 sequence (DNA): TGTGCCACCAGCAGACCGGGACTAGCGGGACGCAATGAGCAGTTCTTC.

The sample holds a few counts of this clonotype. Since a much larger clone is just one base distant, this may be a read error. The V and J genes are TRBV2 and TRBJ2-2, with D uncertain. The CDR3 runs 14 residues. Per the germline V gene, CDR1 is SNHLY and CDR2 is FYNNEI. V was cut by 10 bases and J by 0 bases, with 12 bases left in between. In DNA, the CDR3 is TGTGCCAACAGCGTAGTCACGAACACCGGGGAGCTGTTTTTT. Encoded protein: CANSVVTNTGELFF.

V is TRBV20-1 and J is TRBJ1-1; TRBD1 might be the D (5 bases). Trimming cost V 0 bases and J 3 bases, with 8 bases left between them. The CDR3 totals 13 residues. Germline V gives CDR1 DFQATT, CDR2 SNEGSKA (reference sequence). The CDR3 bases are TGCAGTGCTAGAGAATGGGGGGACACTGAAGCTTTCTTT. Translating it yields CSAREWGDTEAFF.

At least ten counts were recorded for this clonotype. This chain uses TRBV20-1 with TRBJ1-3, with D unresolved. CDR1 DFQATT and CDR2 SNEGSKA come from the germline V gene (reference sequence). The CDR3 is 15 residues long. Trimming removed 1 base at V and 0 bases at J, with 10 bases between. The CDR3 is CSARARVYSGNTIYF. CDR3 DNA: TGCAGTGCTAGAGCGCGGGTATACTCTGGAAACACCATATATTTT.

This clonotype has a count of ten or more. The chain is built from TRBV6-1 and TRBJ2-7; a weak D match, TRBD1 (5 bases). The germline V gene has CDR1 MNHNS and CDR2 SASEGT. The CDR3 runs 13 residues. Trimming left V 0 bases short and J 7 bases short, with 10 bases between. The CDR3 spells CASSEAGHREQYF. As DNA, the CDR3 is TGTGCCAGCAGTGAAGCAGGGCACAGGGAGCAGTACTTC.

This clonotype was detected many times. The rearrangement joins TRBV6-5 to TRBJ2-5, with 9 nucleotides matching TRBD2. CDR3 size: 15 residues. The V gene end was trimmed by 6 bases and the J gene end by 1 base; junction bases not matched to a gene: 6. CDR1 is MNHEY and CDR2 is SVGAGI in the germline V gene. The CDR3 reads CASRRGREGQETQYF. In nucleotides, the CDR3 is TGTGCCAGCAGACGCGGGCGGGAGGGCCAAGAGACCCAGTACTTC.

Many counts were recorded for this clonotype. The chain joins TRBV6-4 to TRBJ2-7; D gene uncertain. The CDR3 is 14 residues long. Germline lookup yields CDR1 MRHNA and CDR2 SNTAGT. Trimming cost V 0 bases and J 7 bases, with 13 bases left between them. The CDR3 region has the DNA TGTGCCAGCAGTGACTCGAGTGAAGTGGGGGAGCAGTACTTC. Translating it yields CASSDSSEVGEQYF.

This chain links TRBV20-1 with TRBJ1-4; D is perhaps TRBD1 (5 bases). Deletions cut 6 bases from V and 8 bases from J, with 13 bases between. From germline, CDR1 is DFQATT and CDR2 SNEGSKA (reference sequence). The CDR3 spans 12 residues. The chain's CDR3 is CSASRYREKLFF. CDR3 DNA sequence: TGCAGTGCCAGCAGGTACAGGGAAAAACTGTTTTTT.

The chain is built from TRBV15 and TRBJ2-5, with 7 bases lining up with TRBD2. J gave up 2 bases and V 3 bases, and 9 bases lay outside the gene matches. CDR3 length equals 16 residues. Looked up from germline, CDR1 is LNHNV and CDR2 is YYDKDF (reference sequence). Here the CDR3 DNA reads TGTGCCACCAGCAGTCCCCCGACGGGACTACAAGAGACCCAGTACTTC. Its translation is CATSSPPTGLQETQYF.

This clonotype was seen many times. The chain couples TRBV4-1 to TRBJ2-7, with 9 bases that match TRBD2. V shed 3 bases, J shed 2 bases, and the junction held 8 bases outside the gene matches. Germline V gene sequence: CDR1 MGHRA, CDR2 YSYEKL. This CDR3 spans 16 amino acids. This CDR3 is CASSQSGGRVAYEQYF. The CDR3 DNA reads TGCGCCAGCAGCCAGAGTGGCGGGAGGGTTGCCTACGAGCAGTACTTC.

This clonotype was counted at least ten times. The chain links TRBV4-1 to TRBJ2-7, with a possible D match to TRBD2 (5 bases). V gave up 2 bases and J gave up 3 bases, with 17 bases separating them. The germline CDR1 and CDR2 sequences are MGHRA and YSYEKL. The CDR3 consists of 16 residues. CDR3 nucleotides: TGCGCCAGCAGCCAACCGCCGGGGAGTAAGGGCTACGAGCAGTACTTC. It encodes CASSQPPGSKGYEQYF.

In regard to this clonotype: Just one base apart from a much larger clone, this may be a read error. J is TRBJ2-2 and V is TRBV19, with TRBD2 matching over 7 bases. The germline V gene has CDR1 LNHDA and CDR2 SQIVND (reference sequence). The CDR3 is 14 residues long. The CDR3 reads CAGSYRGGTGELFF. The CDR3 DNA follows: TGTGCCGGTAGTTACCGGGGAGGGACCGGGGAGCTGTTTTTT.

The CDR3 here is CASSIAAGGDMETQYF. The CDR3 DNA reads TGTGCCAGTAGTATAGCGGCAGGAGGGGATATGGAGACCCAGTACTTC. V and J are TRBV19 and TRBJ2-5; possible D gene TRBD2, 6 bases. This CDR3 has 16 amino acids. V lost 1 base and J lost 5, with 17 bases in between. Germline loops: CDR1 LNHDA, CDR2 SQIVND (reference sequence).

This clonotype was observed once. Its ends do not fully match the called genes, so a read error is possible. CDR3 nucleotide sequence: TGTGCCACCAGCAGAGATAGGGCGGGAGAAGAGACCCAGTACTTC. As protein: CATSRDRAGEETQYF. The chain combines TRBV7-9 with TRBJ2-5; 7 bases agree with TRBD2. There are 15 residues in the CDR3. Germline V gene sequence: CDR1 SEHNR, CDR2 FQNEAQ (reference sequence).

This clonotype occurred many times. CDR3 DNA sequence: TGTGCCAGCTGGGGGACAGATCTCTCTGATGGCTACACCTTC. Protein product: CASWGTDLSDGYTF. The chain carries TRBV27 and TRBJ1-2, with TRBD1 identical over 7 bases. The CDR3 sequence is 14 residues long. The germline gives CDR1 MNHEY, CDR2 SMNVEV (reference sequence). V shed 8 bases and J 6 bases; nucleotides not matched to a gene: 12.

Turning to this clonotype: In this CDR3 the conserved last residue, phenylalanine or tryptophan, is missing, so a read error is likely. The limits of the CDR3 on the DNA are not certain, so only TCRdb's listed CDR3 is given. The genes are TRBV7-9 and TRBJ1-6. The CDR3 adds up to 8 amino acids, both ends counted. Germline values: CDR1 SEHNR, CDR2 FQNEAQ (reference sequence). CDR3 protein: CASSAWTS.

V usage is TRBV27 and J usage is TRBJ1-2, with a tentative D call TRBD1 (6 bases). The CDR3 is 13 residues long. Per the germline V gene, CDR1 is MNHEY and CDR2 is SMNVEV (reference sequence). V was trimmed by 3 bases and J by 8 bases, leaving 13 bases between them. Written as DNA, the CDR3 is TGTGCCAGCAGTTTGGGACAAAGGAGGGGCTACACCTTC. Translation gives CASSLGQRRGYTF.

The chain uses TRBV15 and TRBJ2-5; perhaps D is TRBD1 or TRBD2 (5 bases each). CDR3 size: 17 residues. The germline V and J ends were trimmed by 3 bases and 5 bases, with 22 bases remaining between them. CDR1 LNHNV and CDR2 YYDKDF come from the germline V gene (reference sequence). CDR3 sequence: CATSSPRAPGQGETQYF. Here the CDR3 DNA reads TGTGCCACCAGCAGCCCCCGGGCCCCGGGGCAAGGGGAGACCCAGTACTTC.